The rows below give T cell receptor beta chains drawn from one sample of a study of blood T cell repertoires in COVID-19. The protocol was immunoSEQ multiplex PCR, while the TCRdb copy is restricted to in-frame clones and leaves out a portion. The table has 120,000 or so clones, 80% to 90% seen once. The sequenced sample consisted of peripheral blood. Receptors were obtained from a woman aged 60-70 years with acute or convalescent COVID-19. Both conserved end residues are trimmed from each CDR3. D genes are given only for firm matches.

NA | TRBV2 | ASSESASNQPQH
NA | TRBV7-8 | ASSLTAQGAGNTEAF
NA | TRBV3-1/TRBV3-2 | ASSQVTGTGNTIY
NA | TRBV27 | ASSLEVGVVSAEQF
TRBD1 | TRBV7-2 | ASSLHAGTGGNTIY
NA | TRBV27 | ASSLTLRQGGGFTNIQY
NA | TRBV12-3/TRBV12-4 | ATNRDSHNEQF
TRBD1 | TRBV18 | ASSPNNGQGNQPQH
TRBD2 | TRBV5-4 | AYNPSGRGTDTQY
TRBD1 | TRBV30 | AWGDRVPGNTIY
TRBD2 | TRBV5-1 | ASSLVGGRFGTDTQY
NA | TRBV28 | ASSSSNRVGYT
TRBD2 | TRBV15 | ATSDPGAGGRFEQF
TRBD2 | TRBV7-2 | ASSLAGTKAQF
NA | TRBV11-2 | ATSAVNTYNEQF
TRBD1 | TRBV7-3 | ASSPSGQGNEQF
TRBD1 | TRBV25-1 | ASSEWGQKETQY
NA | TRBV10-3 | AIRASVAQY
NA | TRBV25-1 | ASSDLNTEAF
TRBD1 | TRBV4-2 | ASSQARQGNEKLF
TRBD1 | TRBV5-4 | ASSSGQIDTSYGYT
NA | TRBV7-9 | ASSVDSFQPQH
TRBD1 | TRBV28 | ASRVTGVRNTIY
NA | TRBV5-6 | ASNIGQLINTEAF
NA | TRBV19 | ASSPGTNYGYT
TRBD1 | TRBV18 | ASSPPRTGLGSGNTIY
NA | TRBV30 | AWSEGGLGNTIY
NA | TRBV5-1 | ASSLGTATYEQY
NA | TRBV5-4 | ASSLRQDLYGYT
TRBD1 | TRBV5-1 | ASSPTGGRVNEQF
NA | TRBV27 | ASSFRGSNQPQH
TRBD2 | TRBV3-1/TRBV3-2 | ASSPSTSGRARETQY
TRBD2 | TRBV7-2 | ASSLFSGGTLNEQF
NA | TRBV20-1 | SATRGYEQY
TRBD2 | TRBV24-1 | ATSDVAGGLGDTQY
TRBD1 | TRBV28 | ASSRQGSNEKLF
TRBD1 | TRBV3-1/TRBV3-2 | ASSHSNRGKKLF
NA | TRBV20-1 | SAREAGGYT
NA | TRBV15 | ATSKRGDSRYNEQF
NA | TRBV7-3 | ASSSQGSNTEAF
NA | TRBV5-4 | ASSLRAGDEKLF
TRBD1 | TRBV6-5 | ASGKGQGNTDTQY
TRBD2 | TRBV7-6 | ASSLGTSIPTGELF
TRBD1 | TRBV28 | ASSSQGMNTEAF
NA | TRBV19 | ASSTQGAQPQH
TRBD2 | TRBV7-3 | ASSRLAGAYNEQF
NA | TRBV6-5 | ASSSSTSAGYGYT
TRBD1 | TRBV18 | ASSPKTGGNEKLF
TRBD1 | TRBV28 | ASGDRLEAF
NA | TRBV14 | ASSQGRKSEKLF
NA | TRBV4-1 | ASSQDRKGYQETQY